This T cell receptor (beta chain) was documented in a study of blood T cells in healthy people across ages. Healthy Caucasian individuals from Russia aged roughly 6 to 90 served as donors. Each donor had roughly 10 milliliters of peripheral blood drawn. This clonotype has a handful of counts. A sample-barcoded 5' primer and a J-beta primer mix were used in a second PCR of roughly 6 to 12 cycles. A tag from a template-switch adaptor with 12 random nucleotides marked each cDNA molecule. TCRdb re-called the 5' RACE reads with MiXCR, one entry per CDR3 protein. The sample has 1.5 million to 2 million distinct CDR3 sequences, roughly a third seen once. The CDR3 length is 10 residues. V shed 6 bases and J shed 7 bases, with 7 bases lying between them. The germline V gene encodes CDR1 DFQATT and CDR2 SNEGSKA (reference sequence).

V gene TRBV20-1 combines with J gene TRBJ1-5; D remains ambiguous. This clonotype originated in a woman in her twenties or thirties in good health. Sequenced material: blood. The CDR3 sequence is CSAAGQPQHF. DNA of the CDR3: TGCAGTGCGGCGGGACAGCCCCAGCATTTT.